This T cell receptor beta chain is from a study of shared clonotypes between healthy human individuals. The method was immunoSEQ multiplex PCR; TCRdb's version includes in-frame clones alone and lacks a portion of them. The profile shows 1 million to 1.3 million clones, 75% to 80% of them singletons. The CDR3 is 14 residues long. The germline gives CDR1 MGHRA, CDR2 YSYEKL. Germline trimming cut 2 bases from V and 4 bases from J; bases unmatched to any gene: 5. Nashville, Tennessee was home to all donors, who were Caucasian adults. Sequences were obtained from memory CD4+ T cells from PBMCs. The subset: CD45RA-negative fraction. The rearrangement joins TRBV4-1 to TRBJ2-7; 7 bases are shared with TRBD2. The TCR was taken from a man aged 18-30 years in good health. Some clones in this sample may be carry-over from other donors' samples. The CDR3 is CASSQSGKSYEQYF. In nucleotides, the CDR3 is TGCGCCAGCAGCCAAAGCGGGAAGTCATACGAGCAGTACTTC.